This T cell receptor (beta chain) was documented in a study of T cells in Graves' hyperthyroidism and ophthalmopathy. Patients showing uncontrolled infection, other autoimmune disease, pregnancy or lactation were ineligible. Findings of the study overall: A model built on 13 V-J features separated ophthalmopathy from stable hyperthyroidism. Within blood appeared most thyroid clonotypes that had expanded above 0.001. Onset of ophthalmopathy came a median approximately 6.5 months after the model predicted it.

The investigators amplified TCR beta CDR3 regions from RNA transcripts. Initially, a first-round RT-PCR of the TCR CDR3 employed the HTBI primer set. TCRdb independently ran MiXCR on the multiplex PCR reads; one entry per CDR3 protein. The sample has roughly 550,000 distinct CDR3 sequences; about 16% are singletons. This clonotype appeared many times. Its antigen is not known. A junction boundary mismatches the germline segment, possibly from a read error. The CDR3 runs to 14 residues. Germline V lookup: CDR1 SGHDT, CDR2 YYEEEE. This chain links TRBV5-6 with TRBJ1-2; no firm D call. This clonotype originated in a woman aged 25 to 45 with Graves' ophthalmopathy. What was sequenced was blood. The CDR3 sequence: CASSLEGGSYGYTF. DNA of the CDR3: TGCGCCAGCAGCTTGGAGGGCGGGAGCTATGGCTACACCTTC.